The text below deals with one T cell receptor beta chain. These data are taken from a study of blood T cell repertoires in COVID-19. The wider study: Nucleic acid was either cDNA or gDNA, and it came from T cells, B-cell-depleted T cells, or PBMCs.

Measured with immunoSEQ multiplex PCR; TCRdb has only the in-frame clones, and not every one. The sample lists about 57,000 clones, approximately 80% occurring once. This TCR came from a woman in her forties with acute COVID-19. Material for sequencing was PBMCs or T cells enriched from blood (not recorded which).

CDR3 DNA: TGCGCCAGCAGCTTGAGAGGGGGCACTGAAGCTTTCTTT. Translating it yields CASSLRGGTEAFF. The V call is TRBV5-1, the J call TRBJ1-1; maybe TRBD1 (6 bases). V lost 1 base, J lost 4 bases, and 8 bases lay in between. Germline CDR1 and CDR2: SGHRS and YFSETQ. This CDR3 comprises 13 residues.